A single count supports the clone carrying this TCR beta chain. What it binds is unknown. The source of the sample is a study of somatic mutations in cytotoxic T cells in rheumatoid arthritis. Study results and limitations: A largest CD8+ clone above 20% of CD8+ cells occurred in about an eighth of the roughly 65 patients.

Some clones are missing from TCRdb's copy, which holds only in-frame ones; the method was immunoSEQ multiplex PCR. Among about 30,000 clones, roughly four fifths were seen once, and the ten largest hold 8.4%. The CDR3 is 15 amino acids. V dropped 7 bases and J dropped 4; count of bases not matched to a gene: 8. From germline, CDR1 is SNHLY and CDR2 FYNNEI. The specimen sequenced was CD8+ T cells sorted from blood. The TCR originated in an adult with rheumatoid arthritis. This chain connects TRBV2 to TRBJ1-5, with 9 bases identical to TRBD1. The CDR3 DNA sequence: TGTGCCAGCATTACGGACAGGGGCCCTAATCAGCCCCAGCATTTT. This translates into CASITDRGPNQPQHF.